This T cell receptor beta chain emerged from a study of PD-1 blockade in classical Hodgkin lymphoma. Study-wide results and limits: Relapsed/refractory patients reportedly had lower baseline diversity than newly diagnosed patients.

Brentuximab vedotin exposure varied among the patients, all of whom had relapsed after autologous stem cell transplantation. Germline-derived CDR1 and CDR2 are SGHRS and YFSETQ. Trimming removed 3 bases from V and 3 bases from J; junction bases left unmatched: 10. The CDR3 covers 17 residues. Of note for this clone: The antigen remains unidentified.

The repertoire was sequenced with immunoSEQ multiplex PCR; TCRdb's copy has only in-frame clones and lacks some. The table lists about 97,000 clones, 75% to 90% of them singletons. The sequence came from a human donor with classical Hodgkin lymphoma. The chain combines TRBV5-1 with TRBJ2-5; the match to TRBD2 covers 11 bases. The specimen comprised peripheral blood mononuclear cells (PBMCs), sampled at baseline. The CDR3: CASSWGLADTSKETQYF. CDR3 sequence (DNA): TGCGCCAGCAGCTGGGGACTAGCGGACACGTCCAAAGAGACCCAGTACTTC.